This T cell receptor beta chain was identified in a study of blood T cell repertoires in COVID-19. Across the study: Acute and convalescent COVID-19 specimens originated in the United States, Italy and Spain. The analysed material was cDNA or gDNA that came from T cells, B-cell-depleted T cells, or PBMCs.

This CDR3 has 17 amino acids. V gave up 5 bases and J gave up 6 bases, with 20 bases separating them. Germline assignment: CDR1 MDHEN and CDR2 SYDVKM. How the authors handled the data: Estimation of nucleated cell counts was performed using reference gene primer amplification. TCRdb's copy holds only in-frame clones and misses some; the assay was immunoSEQ multiplex PCR. V, J and clone size are those of that table, while D and trimming were read from the DNA. The sample includes about 140,000 clones, 87% of them seen just once. The V gene is TRBV28, the J gene TRBJ1-6; the D is unclear. This sequence originates from a woman between 35 and 50 years old with acute or convalescent COVID-19. The sample comprised peripheral blood. CDR3 amino acids: CASSPTLWSVANSPLHF. The DNA of the CDR3 is TGTGCCAGCAGTCCCACTTTATGGAGCGTAGCTAATTCACCCCTCCACTTT.